The 11 T cell receptor beta chains listed next were all sequenced from one sample in a study (dated by TCRdb to the mid-2010s). Cells that were CD4+CD25+CD127-/low were the ones isolated as Tregs. Preparation of the library involved 5' RACE. The sample was run on an Illumina MiSeq. The public sequencing data were trimmed at Q25 with fastp and processed into clonotypes with MiXCR by TCRdb, which kept only in-frame beta chains. A single entry per CDR3 protein holds the most common genes and DNA from its merged rows. This sample is represented by 12,000 or so distinct CDR3 sequences; 51% of them were singletons. 12% of the sample is in the top ten clones. Material: tumor-infiltrating Tregs sorted from the breast tumor. These receptors all come from a female donor with breast cancer.

The chain recombines TRBV6-5 with TRBJ1-2; no clear D gene. The CDR3 has 15 residues. The V end was cut by 0 bases, the J end by 0 bases, with 8 bases between. Germline-derived CDR1 and CDR2 are MNHEY and SVGAGI. CDR3 loop: CASSYSRGANYGYTF. The CDR3 nucleotides are TGTGCCAGCAGTTACTCCCGGGGAGCTAACTATGGCTACACCTTC.

This chain uses TRBV18 with TRBJ2-1; D is perhaps TRBD1 (6 bases). V was clipped by 1 base and J by 4 bases, with 11 bases between them. Germline V CDR1 and CDR2: KGHSH, LQKENI. There are 15 residues in the CDR3. The CDR3 coding sequence is TGTGCCAGCTCACCACAAACAGGGAAGTACAATGAGCAGTTCTTC. It is translated as CASSPQTGKYNEQFF.

This clonotype is a singleton in its sample. The chain joins TRBV20-1 to TRBJ1-1, with TRBD1 matching 10 bases. This CDR3 region has 10 residues. V gave up 1 base and J gave up 14 bases; unmatched junction bases: 1. The germline CDR1 and CDR2 sequences are DFQATT and SNEGSKA (reference sequence). For the CDR3, the DNA is TGCAGTGCTAGAGGGACAGGGGGATTCTTT. Its translation: CSARGTGGFF.

The chain has TRBV12-3 or TRBV12-4 and TRBJ2-5; D is ambiguous. The V end lost 3 bases, the J end lost 1 base, and 6 bases lay between the germline ends. The CDR3 covers 13 residues. The DNA of the CDR3 is TGTGCCAGCAGTTTGGGGATCCAAGAGACCCAGTACTTC. Encoded protein: CASSLGIQETQYF.

The chain recombines TRBV28 with TRBJ2-3; 9 bases fit TRBD2. Per the germline V gene, CDR1 is MDHEN and CDR2 is SYDVKM. CDR3 length: 16 residues. After removal of 3 bases from V and 6 bases from J, the junction contained 10 bases not matched to a gene. CDR3 region: CASSLGGLAGYDTQYF. The DNA for the CDR3 is TGTGCCAGCAGTTTGGGTGGTCTAGCGGGATACGATACGCAGTATTTT. The variable domain in full, with the rest retrieved from reference TRBV28 and TRBJ2-3, is DVKVTQSSRYLVKRTGEKVFLECVQDMDHENMFWYRQDPGLGLRLIYFSYDVKMKEKGDIPEGYSVSREKKERFSLILESASTNQTSMYLCASSLGGLAGYDTQYFGPGTRLTVL.

The J gene is TRBJ1-4, the V gene TRBV28; D is unresolved. The CDR3 contains 15 residues. Trimming took off 5 bases at V and 3 bases at J, with 13 bases between the two ends. Germline V CDR1 and CDR2: MDHEN, SYDVKM. The DNA of the CDR3 is TGTGCCAGCAGTCCCCCCACGGCCCCTAATGAAAAACTGTTTTTT. This codes for CASSPPTAPNEKLFF.

This clonotype was seen only once. The chain uses TRBV6-6 and TRBJ2-1, with D unresolved. V was shortened by 0 bases and J by 8 bases, with 11 bases between the two germline ends. Per germline, CDR1 MNHNY and CDR2 SVGAGI (reference sequence). This CDR3 region has 14 residues. Written as DNA, the CDR3 is TGTGCCAGCAGTTACTCGAATTCCCCCCATGAGCAGTTCTTC. Its protein product is CASSYSNSPHEQFF.

This clonotype was seen more than once but under ten times. The chain has TRBV7-2 and TRBJ2-1; a weak D match, TRBD2 (5 bases). Deletions cut 5 bases from V and 0 bases from J, with 11 bases between. The CDR3 is made up of 15 amino acids. Germline CDR1 is SGHTA and CDR2 is FQGNSA. DNA of the CDR3: TGTGCCAGCAGCCCAACTAGGAGCTCCTACAATGAGCAGTTCTTC. Residues: CASSPTRSSYNEQFF.

The chain couples TRBV29-1 to TRBJ2-1; D unclear. The germline gives CDR1 SQVTM, CDR2 ANQGSEA. This CDR3 is 11 amino acids long. Trimming removed 4 bases from V and 6 bases from J, with 7 bases in between. CDR3 amino acids: CSVVVFNEQFF. CDR3 coding DNA: TGCAGCGTTGTAGTCTTCAATGAGCAGTTCTTC.

The chain employs TRBV7-8 and TRBJ1-6; D possibly corresponds to TRBD1 (5 bases). The V end lost 1 base, the J end lost 10 bases, and 14 bases lay between the germline ends. In germline, CDR1 is SGHVS, CDR2 FQNEAQ. The CDR3 loop spans 15 amino acids. The CDR3 DNA is TGTGCCAGCAGCTTAGGGGGCAGGGCAAGATCACCCCTCCACTTT. Translating it yields CASSLGGRARSPLHF.

CDR3 region: CASSPGGPGNIQYF. Written as DNA, the CDR3 is TGTGCCAGCAGCCCGGGGGGGCCGGGGAACATTCAGTACTTC. This rearrangement joins TRBV12-3 or TRBV12-4 to TRBJ2-4, with TRBD2 identical over 8 bases. The CDR3 has 14 residues. V dropped 6 bases and J dropped 7; count of bases not matched to a gene: 8.